The 20 T cell receptor beta chains given below trace back to one sample, sequenced in a study of T cells in localized non-small cell lung cancer. Only in-frame clones appear in the TCRdb table, and some are missing; sequencing was by immunoSEQ multiplex PCR. The repertoire holds some 25,000 clones, with approximately 92% as singletons. The sample consisted of peripheral blood, taken before any cancer treatment. These receptors came from a man aged 35 to 69 with stage III squamous cell lung carcinoma.

The chain recombines TRBV15 with TRBJ2-5, with TRBD1 as a possible D gene (5 bases). There are 17 residues in the CDR3. Trimming pared 1 base from V and 1 base from J, leaving 16 bases between. CDR1 is LNHNV, CDR2 YYDKDF, per germline (reference sequence). The CDR3 reads CATSRADTTRVQETQYF. The CDR3 nucleotides are TGTGCCACCAGCAGAGCGGACACCACGCGCGTCCAAGAGACCCAGTACTTC.

This clone was detected only once. This sequence joins TRBV5-1 and TRBJ1-6; TRBD1 matches at 7 bases. The CDR3 length is 13 residues. V lost 3 bases to trimming and J lost 8 bases; unmatched junction nucleotides: 2. Germline-derived CDR1 and CDR2 are SGHRS and YFSETQ. Here the CDR3 reads CASSSQGDSPLHF. In DNA, the CDR3 is TGCGCCAGCAGCTCCCAGGGGGATTCACCCCTCCACTTT. Together with reference TRBV5-1 and TRBJ1-6, the CDR3 gives the full variable domain: KAGVTQTPRYLIKTRGQQVTLSCSPISGHRSVSWYQQTPGQGLQFLFEYFSETQRNKGNFPGRFSGRQFSNSRSEMNVSTLELGDSALYLCASSSQGDSPLHFGNGTRLTVT.

The rearrangement uses TRBV7-9 and TRBJ1-2, with a possible D match to TRBD1 (5 bases). This CDR3 is built from 14 residues. Trimming removed 5 bases at V and 4 bases at J, with 14 bases between. Germline V lookup: CDR1 SEHNR, CDR2 FQNEAQ (reference sequence). CDR3 DNA sequence: TGTGCCAGCAGCCGATCCCAGGGACTCTATGGCTACACCTTC. This codes for CASSRSQGLYGYTF.

The chain joins TRBV18 to TRBJ2-1; D tentatively reads TRBD1 or TRBD2 (6 bases each). Germline V gene sequence: CDR1 KGHSH, CDR2 LQKENI. This CDR3 has 15 amino acids. V was clipped by 2 bases and J by 7 bases, with 15 bases between them. CDR3 residues: CASSPVGGAINEQFF. The DNA for the CDR3 is TGTGCCAGCTCACCAGTGGGGGGCGCCATTAATGAGCAGTTCTTC. Variable domain in full (rest from reference TRBV18 and TRBJ2-1): NAGVMQNPRHLVRRRGQEARLRCSPMKGHSHVYWYRQLPEEGLKFMVYLQKENIIDESGMPKERFSAEFPKEGPSILRIQQVVRGDSAAYFCASSPVGGAINEQFFGPGTRLTVL.

Only a few counts were recorded for this clone. V is TRBV5-1 and J is TRBJ1-5; D is unresolved. Between the trimmed V and J ends, which lost 4 bases and 0 bases, there was a span of 8 bases. This CDR3 spans 14 amino acids. Germline CDR1 is SGHRS and CDR2 is YFSETQ. CDR3 sequence: CASSTGDSNQPQHF. CDR3 coding DNA: TGCGCCAGCAGCACGGGTGATAGCAATCAGCCCCAGCATTTT. Full variable domain (remainder filled in from reference TRBV5-1 and TRBJ1-5): KAGVTQTPRYLIKTRGQQVTLSCSPISGHRSVSWYQQTPGQGLQFLFEYFSETQRNKGNFPGRFSGRQFSNSRSEMNVSTLELGDSALYLCASSTGDSNQPQHFGDGTRLSIL.

The chain joins TRBV7-8 to TRBJ1-3, with 7 positions matching TRBD1. The V segment lost 3 bases and the J segment 0 bases; nucleotides outside the gene matches: 2. The CDR3 is made up of 15 amino acids. Looked up from germline, CDR1 is SGHVS and CDR2 is FQNEAQ. CDR3 sequence (DNA): TGTGCCAGCAGCTTGGACAGGTTCTCTGGAAACACCATATATTTT. Translated, it gives CASSLDRFSGNTIYF.

This sequence joins TRBV28 and TRBJ2-2; 12 bases fit TRBD2. Germline V gives CDR1 MDHEN, CDR2 SYDVKM. V was pared by 3 bases and J by 8 bases, with 7 bases of the junction left unmatched. The CDR3 totals 16 residues. For the CDR3, the DNA is TGTGCCAGCAGTTTGTTTACTAGCGGGGGGTCGGGGGAGCTGTTTTTT. It translates to CASSLFTSGGSGELFF.

The chain joins TRBV5-1 to TRBJ2-1, with 13 positions matching TRBD2. The CDR3 contains 16 residues. The germline gives CDR1 SGHRS, CDR2 YFSETQ. Germline trimming cut 2 bases from V and 5 bases from J; bases unmatched to any gene: 4. Here the CDR3 DNA reads TGCGCCAGCAGCTTAGGCGGGACTAGCGGGGACAATGAGCAGTTCTTC. As protein: CASSLGGTSGDNEQFF.

V gene TRBV7-2 combines with J gene TRBJ1-5; maybe TRBD1 (5 bases). V was shortened by 5 bases and J by 0 bases, with 11 bases between the two germline ends. From germline, CDR1 is SGHTA and CDR2 FQGNSA. The CDR3 covers 15 residues. CDR3 residues: CASSPTVYSNQPQHF. DNA of the CDR3: TGTGCCAGCAGCCCGACAGTATATAGCAATCAGCCCCAGCATTTT. Full variable domain (outside the CDR3, taken from reference TRBV7-2 and TRBJ1-5): GAGVSQSPSNKVTEKGKDVELRCDPISGHTALYWYRQSLGQGLEFLIYFQGNSAPDKSGLPSDRFSAERTGGSVSTLTIQRTQQEDSAVYLCASSPTVYSNQPQHFGDGTRLSIL.

This chain joins TRBV29-1 and TRBJ2-5; a weak D match, TRBD2 (7 bases). V was shortened by 2 bases and J by 5 bases, with 15 bases between the two germline ends. CDR1 is SQVTM and CDR2 is ANQGSEA in the germline V gene. The CDR3 spans 14 residues. CDR3 sequence reads: CSVERGGAQETQYF. CDR3 DNA sequence: TGCAGCGTTGAAAGGGGGGGGGCGCAGGAGACCCAGTACTTC.

V gene TRBV18 combines with J gene TRBJ2-1; D perhaps matches TRBD2 (5 bases). This CDR3 region has 13 residues. CDR1 and CDR2 (germline): KGHSH, LQKENI. Trimming left V 3 bases short and J 8 bases short, with 11 bases between. Here the CDR3 DNA reads TGTGCCAGCTCACCCAATAGCGACGATGAGCAGTTCTTC. It translates to CASSPNSDDEQFF.

J is TRBJ1-4 and V is TRBV7-6, with 8 bases identical to TRBD1. This CDR3 contains 12 residues. V trimming: 9 bases; J trimming: 7 bases; junction bases outside the gene matches: 4. CDR1 is SGHVS and CDR2 is FNYEAQ in the germline V gene. CDR3 region: CASQGAGEKLFF. In DNA, the CDR3 is TGTGCCAGTCAGGGGGCCGGTGAAAAACTGTTTTTT.

The chain carries TRBV15 and TRBJ1-2; D remains ambiguous. In germline, CDR1 is LNHNV, CDR2 YYDKDF (reference sequence). The CDR3 runs to 11 residues. V lost 0 bases, J lost 8 bases, and 4 bases lay in between. DNA of the CDR3: TGTGCCACCAGCAGAGATTTGGGCTACACCTTC. It specifies CATSRDLGYTF.

The chain employs TRBV12-5 and TRBJ2-3; 8 bases fit TRBD2. This CDR3 comprises 14 residues. CDR1 is LGHNT, CDR2 FRNRAP, per germline. Trimming removed 5 bases from V and 5 bases from J; junction bases left unmatched: 6. The CDR3 spells CASGPGLVRDTQYF. CDR3 bases: TGTGCTAGTGGTCCGGGACTAGTCAGAGATACGCAGTATTTT.

This chain joins TRBV19 and TRBJ1-1; tentative D call: TRBD1 (6 bases). Trimming pared 7 bases from V and 6 bases from J, leaving 24 bases between. This CDR3 is 16 amino acids long. Germline V gene lookup returns CDR1 LNHDA and CDR2 SQIVND (reference sequence). The CDR3 loop is CASTERGTGARAEAFF. CDR3 sequence (DNA): TGTGCCAGTACCGAAAGGGGGACGGGGGCGCGTGCTGAAGCTTTCTTT.

This chain uses TRBV6-1 with TRBJ2-6, with 9 bases identical to TRBD1. The V gene's germline CDR1 is MNHNS and CDR2 SASEGT. The CDR3 is 15 residues long. The V segment lost 7 bases and the J segment 4 bases; nucleotides outside the gene matches: 5. The CDR3, as DNA: TGTGCCAGCATTACAGGGGGCCTGGGGGCCAACGTCCTGACTTTC. As protein: CASITGGLGANVLTF.

This chain uses TRBV6-1 with TRBJ1-2; D is perhaps TRBD1 (6 bases). CDR3 size: 15 residues. Germline CDR1 MNHNS, CDR2 SASEGT. Trimming left V 2 bases short and J 3 bases short, with 13 bases between. The CDR3 nucleotides are TGTGCCAGCAGTGAACCCGTGGGGGGCCACTATGGCTACACCTTC. Residues: CASSEPVGGHYGYTF.

This clone has only one observation. Here the CDR3 reads CASSLGTGFNTEAFF. The DNA of the CDR3 is TGTGCCAGCTCACTTGGGACAGGGTTTAACACTGAAGCTTTCTTT. The chain has TRBV18 and TRBJ1-1; 9 nucleotides line up with TRBD1. This CDR3 contains 15 residues. The J segment lost 2 bases and the V segment lost 4 bases, leaving 5 bases of the junction unmatched. CDR1 KGHSH and CDR2 LQKENI come from the germline V gene.

This clone was recorded a few times. Other DNA variants within this sample encode the same CDR3. CDR3: CASSSQGAGTEAFF. CDR3 in DNA: TGTGCCAGCAGCTCACAGGGGGCGGGGACTGAAGCTTTCTTT. The chain joins TRBV7-2 to TRBJ1-1; 9 bases map to TRBD1. The CDR3 consists of 14 residues. The V gene end was trimmed by 4 bases and the J gene end by 5 bases; junction bases not matched to a gene: 5. Germline values: CDR1 SGHTA, CDR2 FQGNSA.

V and J are TRBV7-9 and TRBJ1-2, with 12 bases aligning to TRBD1. This CDR3 has 15 residues. J lost 2 bases, V lost 4 bases, and 2 bases had no gene match. CDR1 and CDR2 from the germline V gene are SEHNR and FQNEAQ (reference sequence). DNA of the CDR3: TGTGCCAGCAGCTGGGGACAGGGGGCGAACTATGGCTACACCTTC. This codes for CASSWGQGANYGYTF.